These 29 T cell receptor beta chains were all obtained from the same sample, sequenced in a study of blood T cells in healthy people across ages (dated by TCRdb to between 2014 and 2016). Receptor libraries were prepared by 5' RACE. Sequencer: Illumina HiSeq 2500. A second PCR of about 6 to 11 cycles was performed with a sample-barcoded 5' primer and a J-beta primer mix. The public reads were reprocessed in TCRdb via fastp at Q25 and MiXCR, keeping in-frame beta chains. Identical CDR3 protein sequences are pooled into one entry, listed with their most common genes and DNA. This sample comprises hundreds of thousands of distinct CDR3 sequences, around 32% of them detected only once. Approximately 15% of the sample is taken by the ten largest. The sample was blood. These receptors all stem from a woman of 80 years or more in good health. Donor details come from another sample of the same person, matched by shared clones.

Worth noting for this clonotype: A clone one base away is much larger, so this may be a read error. The chain employs TRBV7-3 and TRBJ2-1; possibly TRBD2 for D (6 bases). This CDR3 has 15 residues. Per the germline V gene, CDR1 is SGHTA and CDR2 is FQGTGA. The DNA of the CDR3 is TGTGCCGGCAGCCCTGTGGGGGGTTCCTACAATGAGCAGTTCTTC. This codes for CAGSPVGGSYNEQFF. Filled out from reference TRBV7-3 and TRBJ2-1, the complete variable domain reads GAGVSQTPSNKVTEKGKYVELRCDPISGHTALYWYRQSLGQGPEFLIYFQGTGAADDSGLPNDRFFAVRPEGSVSTLKIQRTERGDSAVYLCAGSPVGGSYNEQFFGPGTRLTVL.

The V call is TRBV30, the J call TRBJ1-1; D gene unclear. CDR3 length: 12 residues. Germline CDR1 GTSNPN, CDR2 SVGIG (reference sequence). V was pared by 2 bases and J by 9 bases, with 13 bases between. Here the CDR3 DNA reads TGTGCCTGGAGTCTAACGAGATCCCAAGCTTTCTTT. Protein: CAWSLTRSQAFF.

This clonotype appeared many times. CDR3 sequence (DNA): TGCAGTGCTAGAAACGAGTTAGGCGGCGGGGGCACAGAGACCCAGTACTTC. This sequence encodes CSARNELGGGGTETQYF. J is TRBJ2-5 and V is TRBV20-1, with TRBD2 as a possible D gene (7 bases). CDR1 is DFQATT and CDR2 is SNEGSKA in the germline V gene (reference sequence). This CDR3 spans 17 amino acids. The V and J ends lost 2 bases and 4 bases respectively, with 23 bases between them.

Turning to this clonotype: A read error may explain this, as a much larger clone is one base away. The rearrangement uses TRBV2 and TRBJ1-2; 7 nucleotides match TRBD1. This CDR3 has 13 amino acids. CDR1 is SNHLY and CDR2 is FYNNEI in the germline V gene. This CDR3 is CTSSDDRAGGYTF. As DNA, the CDR3 is TGTACCAGCAGTGACGACAGGGCGGGTGGCTACACCTTC.

Note on this clonotype: A read error is possible here, since a much larger clone lies one base away. This chain connects TRBV6-2 or TRBV6-3 to TRBJ2-3, with TRBD2 matching 9 bases. V gave up 4 bases and J gave up 1 base; unmatched junction bases: 15. The germline V gene encodes CDR1 MNHEY and CDR2 SVGEGT. The CDR3 spans 19 residues. The CDR3 here is CASSLVVGGGGGRTDTQYF. CDR3 bases: TGTGCCAGCAGTTTGGTAGTAGGTGGCGGGGGGGGCCGCACAGATACGCAGTATTTT.

This clonotype was observed at least ten times. This chain connects TRBV9 to TRBJ2-7, with 7 bases lining up with TRBD1. The J segment lost 3 bases and the V segment lost 0 bases, leaving 6 bases of the junction unmatched. The CDR3 covers 15 residues. In germline, CDR1 is SGDLS, CDR2 YYNGEE. CDR3 in amino acids: CASSVGQGLHYEQYF. Here the CDR3 DNA reads TGTGCCAGCAGCGTAGGACAGGGCTTACACTACGAGCAGTACTTC.

This clonotype was observed at least ten times. V usage is TRBV3-1 and J usage is TRBJ2-2; a weak D match, TRBD1 (5 bases). CDR1 and CDR2 from the germline V gene are LGHDT and YNNKEL (reference sequence). The germline V and J ends were trimmed by 5 bases and 0 bases, with 10 bases remaining between them. The length of the CDR3 is 15 residues. CDR3 bases: TGTGCCAGCAGCGCGACAGTCGCGAACACCGGGGAGCTGTTTTTT. Protein sequence: CASSATVANTGELFF.

This clonotype was seen more than once but under ten times. The chain is built from TRBV6-6 and TRBJ1-1; D is unclear. Trimming stripped 2 bases from V and 1 base from J, with 5 bases between. Germline V gene data show CDR1 as MNHNY and CDR2 as SVGAGI (reference sequence). The CDR3 spans 13 residues. The CDR3 region has the DNA TGTGCCAGCAGTTACCCAGCGAACACTGAAGCTTTCTTT. It yields the protein CASSYPANTEAFF.

This clonotype was counted many times. This chain links TRBV19 with TRBJ2-5, with 9 bases matching TRBD1. CDR1 and CDR2 (germline): LNHDA, SQIVND (reference sequence). This CDR3 contains 12 residues. The V and J ends lost 4 bases and 11 bases, in that order; junction bases with no gene match: 5. The chain's CDR3 is CASSNRGHGQYF. DNA of the CDR3: TGTGCCAGTAGTAACAGGGGGCATGGGCAGTACTTC.

Regarding this clonotype: A much larger clone lies one base from this, so it may be a read error. J is TRBJ2-3 and V is TRBV9, with D possibly being TRBD1 (7 bases). The CDR3 has 15 amino acids. V lost 4 bases, J lost 0 bases, and 12 bases lay in between. Germline V CDR1 and CDR2: SGDLS, YYNGEE. Here the CDR3 DNA reads TGTGCCAGCAGCTGCGGGACAGTAAGCACAGATACGCAGTATTTT. Its translation: CASSCGTVSTDTQYF.

V gene TRBV20-1 combines with J gene TRBJ2-3; D is uncertain. CDR3 length: 11 residues. V shed 6 bases and J shed 6 bases, with 10 bases lying between them. The germline gives CDR1 DFQATT, CDR2 SNEGSKA (reference sequence). This CDR3 reads CSAQDGDTQYF. CDR3 coding DNA: TGCAGTGCCCAGGACGGCGATACGCAGTATTTT.

Note on this clonotype: The junction does not match germline at one end; this may be a read error. In DNA, the CDR3 is TGTGCCGGCAGTGCCCAGGGTCGCTACGAGCAGTACTTC. Its protein product is CAGSAQGRYEQYF. V and J are TRBV6-1 and TRBJ2-7, with a possible D match to TRBD1 (5 bases). Germline V lookup: CDR1 MNHNS, CDR2 SASEGT. The CDR3 is made up of 13 amino acids.

Of note for this clonotype: A read error may account for a junction end that differs from germline. The chain joins TRBV5-4 to TRBJ2-4; D perhaps matches TRBD2 (6 bases). The J call could be wrong; TRBJ2-5 is a better fit for the DNA end. CDR3 length: 13 amino acids. Germline V gene data show CDR1 as SGHNT and CDR2 as YYREEE (reference sequence). CDR3 coding DNA: TGTGCCTGCAGCTTTGGAGGGTTAGAGACCCAGTACTTC. This translates into CACSFGGLETQYF.

This clonotype was recorded many times. The chain links TRBV5-1 to TRBJ2-1; possible D gene TRBD2, 6 bases. The CDR3 covers 15 residues. The germline V gene encodes CDR1 SGHRS and CDR2 YFSETQ. V lost 0 bases and J 4 bases, leaving 11 bases between the germline ends. This chain's CDR3 is CASSLGGERYNEQFF. CDR3 coding DNA: TGCGCCAGCAGCTTGGGGGGGGAAAGATACAATGAGCAGTTCTTC.

The chain joins TRBV20-1 to TRBJ2-3, with D possibly being TRBD1 (6 bases). The CDR3 runs 12 residues. V was trimmed by 6 bases and J by 5 bases, leaving 12 bases between them. CDR1 and CDR2 (germline): DFQATT, SNEGSKA (reference sequence). In DNA, the CDR3 is TGCAGTGCATCGCTCAGGGGAGATACGCAGTATTTT. Translated: CSASLRGDTQYF.

This clonotype showed up many times. The genes are TRBV6-4 and TRBJ1-5, with D unclear. CDR1 MRHNA and CDR2 SNTAGT come from the germline V gene. V was clipped by 6 bases and J by 0 bases, with 12 bases between them. The CDR3 is made up of 15 amino acids. In nucleotides, the CDR3 is TGTGCCAGCAGCGAGGGAAGCAATAGCAATCAGCCCCAGCATTTT. Translating it yields CASSEGSNSNQPQHF.

This clonotype was detected only a few times. The rearrangement links TRBV5-6 to TRBJ2-3, with TRBD1 identical over 7 bases. The CDR3 covers 14 residues. Germline CDR1 is SGHDT and CDR2 is YYEEEE. Unmatched junction bases numbered 6, after V lost 6 bases and J lost 2 bases. The CDR3 nucleotides are TGTGCCAGCACCGGACAGGTCCACACAGATACGCAGTATTTT. This sequence encodes CASTGQVHTDTQYF.

This clonotype was counted ten times or more. The chain employs TRBV5-1 and TRBJ2-3; the D gene could be TRBD1 or TRBD2 (5 bases each). From germline, CDR1 is SGHRS and CDR2 YFSETQ. V was trimmed by 2 bases and J by 0 bases, leaving 7 bases between them. This CDR3 spans 14 amino acids. CDR3 loop: CASSFGDSTDTQYF. The DNA for the CDR3 is TGCGCCAGCAGCTTTGGGGACAGCACAGATACGCAGTATTTT.

The table lists this clonotype with a count of one. A read error may produce the germline difference seen at one junction end. The rearrangement links TRBV11-2 to TRBJ1-6, with a possible D match to TRBD1 (5 bases). Germline V gives CDR1 SGHAT, CDR2 FQNNGV. CDR3 length equals 14 residues. The CDR3 DNA reads TGTGCCAGCAGGGCCGTAGGGGAAAATTCACCTCTCCACTTT. Amino acid sequence: CASRAVGENSPLHF.

This clonotype has only a few counts. V and J are TRBV6-1 and TRBJ1-5; TRBD1 is a possible D gene (6 bases). This CDR3 region has 13 residues. Germline V gene lookup returns CDR1 MNHNS and CDR2 SASEGT. Trimming took off 5 bases at V and 6 bases at J, with 11 bases between the two ends. CDR3 residues: CASSLQGSQPQHF. CDR3 bases: TGTGCCAGCAGTTTACAGGGAAGTCAGCCCCAGCATTTT.

The V gene is TRBV11-2, the J gene TRBJ1-2; D uncertain. Germline V lookup: CDR1 SGHAT, CDR2 FQNNGV. The CDR3 length is 14 residues. Trimming removed 1 base from V and 6 bases from J, with 12 bases in between. DNA of the CDR3: TGTGCCAGCAGCTTAGTTGGCAGGAAAAATGGCTACACCTTC. This translates into CASSLVGRKNGYTF. Supplemented by reference TRBV11-2 and TRBJ1-2, the full variable domain reads EAGVAQSPRYKIIEKRQSVAFWCNPISGHATLYWYQQILGQGPKLLIQFQNNGVVDDSQLPKDRFSAERLKGVDSTLKIQPAKLEDSAVYLCASSLVGRKNGYTFGSGTRLTVV.

Notes on this clonotype: Just one base apart from a much larger clone, this may be a read error. The V call is TRBV29-1, the J call TRBJ2-1; a possible D gene is TRBD1 (6 bases). From germline, CDR1 is SQVTM and CDR2 ANQGSEA. CDR3 length: 13 amino acids. The CDR3 loop reads CSVATGTYDEQFF. The DNA for the CDR3 is TGCAGCGTTGCGACAGGAACCTACGATGAGCAGTTCTTC.

This clonotype was recorded at least ten times. V is TRBV28 and J is TRBJ2-7; weak D call: TRBD2 (5 bases). Germline-derived CDR1 and CDR2 are MDHEN and SYDVKM. The CDR3 is 14 amino acids. The V and J ends lost 3 bases and 3 bases respectively, with 12 bases between them. CDR3 loop: CASSLPGNNYEQYF. DNA of the CDR3: TGTGCCAGCAGTTTGCCCGGGAACAACTACGAGCAGTACTTC.

This clonotype has only a few counts. The rearrangement links TRBV6-1 to TRBJ1-5; a possible D gene is TRBD1 (6 bases). Germline loops: CDR1 MNHNS, CDR2 SASEGT. V gave up 3 bases and J gave up 7 bases, with 22 bases separating them. This CDR3 region has 17 residues. This CDR3 reads CASSEFMSGHIPQPQHF. DNA of the CDR3: TGTGCCAGCAGTGAGTTCATGTCGGGACATATCCCCCAGCCCCAGCATTTT.

This sequence joins TRBV30 and TRBJ1-5, with D unresolved. The CDR3 sequence is 14 residues long. The germline gives CDR1 GTSNPN, CDR2 SVGIG (reference sequence). Between the trimmed V and J ends, which lost 0 bases and 7 bases, there was a span of 13 bases. The CDR3 sequence is CAWSVLLEGQPQHF. Written as DNA, the CDR3 is TGTGCCTGGAGTGTCTTGTTGGAAGGCCAGCCCCAGCATTTT.

The sample holds a few counts of this clonotype. The rearrangement links TRBV5-6 to TRBJ1-1; D not certain. The V end lost 3 bases, the J end lost 11 bases, and 17 bases lay between the germline ends. Germline V gives CDR1 SGHDT, CDR2 YYEEEE. The CDR3 has 13 residues. CDR3 loop: CASSSTRHSGAFF. The CDR3 region has the DNA TGTGCCAGCAGCTCCACGCGGCACTCGGGGGCTTTCTTT. The full variable domain, completed using reference TRBV5-6 and TRBJ1-1, is DAGVTQSPTHLIKTRGQQVTLRCSPKSGHDTVSWYQQALGQGPQFIFQYYEEEERQRGNFPDRFSGHQFPNYSSELNVNALLLGDSALYLCASSSTRHSGAFFGQGTRLTVV.

As DNA, the CDR3 is TGTGCCAGTAGTATAGGGGGCGGCTATCAGCCCCAGCATTTT. It yields the protein CASSIGGGYQPQHF. The chain links TRBV19 to TRBJ1-5; tentative D call: TRBD1 (5 bases). CDR3 length equals 14 residues. The germline V and J ends were trimmed by 1 base and 5 bases, with 9 bases remaining between them. Germline V CDR1 and CDR2: LNHDA, SQIVND (reference sequence).

In this sample, this clonotype turned up many times. The DNA for the CDR3 is TGCGCCAGCAGCTTGAGACAGAATAATTCACCCCTCCACTTT. Encoded protein: CASSLRQNNSPLHF. The V gene is TRBV5-1, the J gene TRBJ1-6; TRBD1 is a possible D gene (5 bases). The CDR3 runs to 14 residues. V shed 1 base and J shed 5 bases, with 7 bases lying between them. From germline, CDR1 is SGHRS and CDR2 YFSETQ.

Regarding this clonotype: This may be a read error, as it is one base from a much larger clone. The chain uses TRBV5-1 and TRBJ1-2, with D possibly TRBD1 on 5 matching bases. The germline V gene has CDR1 SGHRS and CDR2 YFSETQ. This CDR3 is built from 15 residues. The CDR3 sequence: CTSSSISGNPYGYTF. For the CDR3, the DNA is TGCACCAGCAGTTCCATTTCAGGGAATCCCTATGGCTACACCTTC. Supplemented by reference TRBV5-1 and TRBJ1-2, the full variable domain reads KAGVTQTPRYLIKTRGQQVTLSCSPISGHRSVSWYQQTPGQGLQFLFEYFSETQRNKGNFPGRFSGRQFSNSRSEMNVSTLELGDSALYLCTSSSISGNPYGYTFGSGTRLTVV.